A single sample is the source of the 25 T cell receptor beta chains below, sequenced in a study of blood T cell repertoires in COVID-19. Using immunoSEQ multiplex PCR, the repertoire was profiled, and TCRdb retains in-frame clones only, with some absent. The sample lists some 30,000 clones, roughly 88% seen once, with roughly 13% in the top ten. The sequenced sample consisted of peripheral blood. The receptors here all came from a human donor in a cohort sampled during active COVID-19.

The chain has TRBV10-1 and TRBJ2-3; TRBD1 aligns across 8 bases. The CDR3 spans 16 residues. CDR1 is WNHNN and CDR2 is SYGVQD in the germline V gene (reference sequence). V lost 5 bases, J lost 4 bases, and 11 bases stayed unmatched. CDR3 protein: CASSPRRTGRADTQYF. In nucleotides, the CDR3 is TGCGCCAGCAGTCCAAGACGGACAGGGAGAGCAGATACGCAGTATTTT.

The CDR3 loop is CASSVGLLANTGELFF. In nucleotides, the CDR3 is TGTGCCAGCAGCGTAGGGCTTCTCGCGAACACCGGGGAGCTGTTTTTT. The chain uses TRBV9 and TRBJ2-2; D is unresolved. Germline CDR1 reads SGDLS; CDR2 reads YYNGEE. CDR3 length: 16 residues. Trimming shortened V by 0 bases and J by 0 bases, and 9 bases separated the two germline ends.

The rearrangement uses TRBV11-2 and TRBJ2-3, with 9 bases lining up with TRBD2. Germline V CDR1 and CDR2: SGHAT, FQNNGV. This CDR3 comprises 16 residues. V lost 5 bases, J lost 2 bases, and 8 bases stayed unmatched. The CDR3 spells CASSPLAGRFTDTQYF. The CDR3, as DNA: TGTGCCAGCAGCCCCCTAGCGGGGCGTTTCACAGATACGCAGTATTTT.

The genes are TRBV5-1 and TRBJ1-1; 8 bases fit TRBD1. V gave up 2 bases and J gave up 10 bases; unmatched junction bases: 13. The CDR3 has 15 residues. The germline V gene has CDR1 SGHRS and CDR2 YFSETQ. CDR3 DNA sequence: TGCGCCAGCAGCTTACAACAGGGGGTTTTCGAGGGAGCTTTCTTT. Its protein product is CASSLQQGVFEGAFF. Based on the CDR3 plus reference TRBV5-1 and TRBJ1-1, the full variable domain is KAGVTQTPRYLIKTRGQQVTLSCSPISGHRSVSWYQQTPGQGLQFLFEYFSETQRNKGNFPGRFSGRQFSNSRSEMNVSTLELGDSALYLCASSLQQGVFEGAFFGQGTRLTVV.

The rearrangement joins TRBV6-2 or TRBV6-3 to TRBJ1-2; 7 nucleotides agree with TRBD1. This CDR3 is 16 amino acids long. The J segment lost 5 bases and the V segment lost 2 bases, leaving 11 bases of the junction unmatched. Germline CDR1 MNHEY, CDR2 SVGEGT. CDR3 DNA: TGTGCCAGCAGTTACCGACAGGGAGCTGCGTGGTATGGCTACACCTTC. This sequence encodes CASSYRQGAAWYGYTF.

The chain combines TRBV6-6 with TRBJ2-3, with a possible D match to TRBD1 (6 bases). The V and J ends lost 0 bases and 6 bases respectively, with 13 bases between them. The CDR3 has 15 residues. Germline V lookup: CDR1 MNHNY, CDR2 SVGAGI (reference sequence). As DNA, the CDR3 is TGTGCCAGCAGTTACTCGAGAGGGGGAATGGATACGCAGTATTTT. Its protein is CASSYSRGGMDTQYF.

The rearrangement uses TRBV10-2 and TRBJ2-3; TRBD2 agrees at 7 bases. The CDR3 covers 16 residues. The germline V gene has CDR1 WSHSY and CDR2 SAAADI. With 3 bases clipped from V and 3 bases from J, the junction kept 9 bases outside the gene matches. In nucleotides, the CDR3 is TGCGCCAGCAGTGACCAAGGACTAGTAGTTACAGATACGCAGTATTTT. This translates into CASSDQGLVVTDTQYF.

The CDR3 nucleotides read TGTGCCAGCAGCCCCCAGTTGTCCGGGGCCAACGTCCTGACTTTC. The encoded protein is CASSPQLSGANVLTF. The chain uses TRBV3-1 (or the pseudogene TRBV3-2) and TRBJ2-6, with D uncertain. Deletions cut 4 bases from V and 4 bases from J, with 11 bases between. This CDR3 has 15 residues. Germline V gene sequence: CDR1 LGHDT, CDR2 YNNKEL (reference sequence).

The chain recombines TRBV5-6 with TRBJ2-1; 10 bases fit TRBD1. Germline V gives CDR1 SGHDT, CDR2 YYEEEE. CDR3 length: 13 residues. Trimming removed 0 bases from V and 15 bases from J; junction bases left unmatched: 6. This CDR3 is CASSLDETGGRFF. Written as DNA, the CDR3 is TGTGCCAGCAGCTTGGATGAGACAGGGGGCCGGTTCTTC.

The CDR3 DNA reads as TGTGCCAGCAGCAACCGACAGGGCTCCTACGAGCAGTACTTC. It specifies CASSNRQGSYEQYF. The chain combines TRBV21-1 with TRBJ2-7; whether TRBD1, the table's D call, matches the DNA was not checked. TRBV21-1 is a pseudogene. The length of the CDR3 is 14 residues.

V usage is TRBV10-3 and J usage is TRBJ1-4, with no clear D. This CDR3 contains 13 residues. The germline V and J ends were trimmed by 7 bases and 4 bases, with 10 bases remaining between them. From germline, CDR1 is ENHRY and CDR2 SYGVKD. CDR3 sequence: CAITRDRNEKLFF. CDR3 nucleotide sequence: TGTGCCATCACCCGGGATCGTAATGAAAAACTGTTTTTT.

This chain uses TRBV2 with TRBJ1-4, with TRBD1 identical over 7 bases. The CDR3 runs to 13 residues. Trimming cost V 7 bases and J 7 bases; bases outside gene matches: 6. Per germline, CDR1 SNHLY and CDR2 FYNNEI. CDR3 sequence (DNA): TGTGCCAGCAACAGGGGCGCGGGTGAAAAACTGTTTTTT. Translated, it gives CASNRGAGEKLFF.

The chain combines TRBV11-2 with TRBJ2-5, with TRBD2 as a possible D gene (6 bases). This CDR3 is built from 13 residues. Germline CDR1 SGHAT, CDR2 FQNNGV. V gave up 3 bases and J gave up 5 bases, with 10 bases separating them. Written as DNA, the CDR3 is TGTGCCAGCAGCTTCGGGGGACGGGAGACCCAGTACTTC. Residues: CASSFGGRETQYF.

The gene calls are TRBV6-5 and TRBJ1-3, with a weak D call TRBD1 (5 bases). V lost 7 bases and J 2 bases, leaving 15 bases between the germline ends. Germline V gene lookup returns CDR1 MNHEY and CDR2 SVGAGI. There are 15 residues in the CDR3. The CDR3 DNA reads TGTGCCAGCATCCCCCCCTCGGGGGCTGGAAACACCATATATTTT. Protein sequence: CASIPPSGAGNTIYF.

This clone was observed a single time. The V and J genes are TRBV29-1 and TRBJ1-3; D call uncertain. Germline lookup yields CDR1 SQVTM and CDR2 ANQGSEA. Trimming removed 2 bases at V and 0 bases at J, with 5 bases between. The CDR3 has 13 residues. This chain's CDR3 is CSVEIVSGNTIYF. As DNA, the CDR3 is TGCAGCGTTGAAATAGTCTCTGGAAACACCATATATTTT. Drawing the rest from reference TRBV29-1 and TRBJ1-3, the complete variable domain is SAVISQKPSRDICQRGTSLTIQCQVDSQVTMMFWYRQQPGQSLTLIATANQGSEATYESGFVIDKFPISRPNLTFSTLTVSNMSPEDSSIYLCSVEIVSGNTIYFGEGSWLTVV.

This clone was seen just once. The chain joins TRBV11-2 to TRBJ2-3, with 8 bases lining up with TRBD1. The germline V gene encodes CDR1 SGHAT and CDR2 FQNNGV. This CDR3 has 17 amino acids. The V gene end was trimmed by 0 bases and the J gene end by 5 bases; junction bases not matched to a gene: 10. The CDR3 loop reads CASSLELGRGRKDTQYF. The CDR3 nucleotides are TGTGCCAGCAGCTTAGAACTGGGCAGGGGGCGAAAAGATACGCAGTATTTT.

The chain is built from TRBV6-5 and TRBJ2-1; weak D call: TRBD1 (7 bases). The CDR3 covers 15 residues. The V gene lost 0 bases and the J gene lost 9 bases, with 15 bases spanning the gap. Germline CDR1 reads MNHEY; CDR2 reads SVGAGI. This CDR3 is CASSYSYRGGSEQFF. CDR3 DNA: TGTGCCAGCAGTTACTCATACAGGGGAGGTAGTGAGCAGTTCTTC.

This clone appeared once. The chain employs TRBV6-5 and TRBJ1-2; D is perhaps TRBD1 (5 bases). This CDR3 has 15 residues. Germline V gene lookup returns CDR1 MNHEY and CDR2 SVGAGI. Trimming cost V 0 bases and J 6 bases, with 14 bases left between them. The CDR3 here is CASSYSDAGPNGYTF. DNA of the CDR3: TGTGCCAGCAGTTACTCGGATGCAGGGCCGAATGGCTACACCTTC.

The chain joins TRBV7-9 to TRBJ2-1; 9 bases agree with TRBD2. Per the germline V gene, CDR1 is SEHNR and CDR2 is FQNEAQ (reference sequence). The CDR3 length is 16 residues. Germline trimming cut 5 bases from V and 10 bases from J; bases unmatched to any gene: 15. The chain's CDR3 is CASSLGLARQVWEQFF. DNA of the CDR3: TGTGCCAGCAGCCTTGGACTAGCGAGGCAGGTTTGGGAGCAGTTCTTC. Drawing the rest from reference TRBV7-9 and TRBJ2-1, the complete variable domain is DTGVSQNPRHKITKRGQNVTFRCDPISEHNRLYWYRQTLGQGPEFLTYFQNEAQLEKSRLLSDRFSAERPKGSFSTLEIQRTEQGDSAMYLCASSLGLARQVWEQFFGPGTRLTVL.

CDR3 amino acids: CASSLIGVGEQFF. CDR3 coding DNA: TGTGCCAGCAGCTTAATAGGAGTTGGGGAGCAGTTCTTC. V usage is TRBV7-3 and J usage is TRBJ2-1, with D unresolved. Germline assignment: CDR1 SGHTA and CDR2 FQGTGA. Trimming stripped 1 base from V and 10 bases from J, with 11 bases between. The CDR3 covers 13 residues.

The CDR3 is CASSRGLRGYQPQHF. The DNA for the CDR3 is TGTGCCAGTAGTAGGGGACTCCGAGGTTATCAGCCCCAGCATTTT. The V and J genes are TRBV19 and TRBJ1-5; possible D gene TRBD1, 5 bases. V was pared by 4 bases and J by 5 bases, with 15 bases between. This CDR3 contains 15 residues. CDR1 is LNHDA, CDR2 SQIVND, per germline (reference sequence).

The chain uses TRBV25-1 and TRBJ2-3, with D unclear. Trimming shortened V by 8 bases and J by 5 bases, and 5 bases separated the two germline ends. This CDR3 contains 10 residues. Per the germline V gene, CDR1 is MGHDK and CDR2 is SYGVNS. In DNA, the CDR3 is TGTGCCAGCCTCGGAGATACGCAGTATTTT. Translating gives CASLGDTQYF.

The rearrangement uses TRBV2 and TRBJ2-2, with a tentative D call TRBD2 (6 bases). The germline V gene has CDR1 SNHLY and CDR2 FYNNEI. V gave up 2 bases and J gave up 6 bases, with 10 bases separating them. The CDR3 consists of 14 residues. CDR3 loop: CASSEWGVAGELFF. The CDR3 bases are TGTGCCAGCAGTGAATGGGGGGTCGCCGGGGAGCTGTTTTTT.

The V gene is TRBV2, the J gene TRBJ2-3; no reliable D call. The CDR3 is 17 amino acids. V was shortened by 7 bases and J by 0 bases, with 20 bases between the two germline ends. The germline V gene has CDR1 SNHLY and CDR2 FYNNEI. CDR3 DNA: TGTGCCAGCAATAAATATGGGCCTCAGTCGAGCACAGATACGCAGTATTTT. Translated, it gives CASNKYGPQSSTDTQYF.

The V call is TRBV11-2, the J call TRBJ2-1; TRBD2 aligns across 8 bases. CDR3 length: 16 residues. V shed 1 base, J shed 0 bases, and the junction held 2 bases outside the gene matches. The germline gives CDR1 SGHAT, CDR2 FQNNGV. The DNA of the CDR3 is TGTGCCAGCAGCTTAGGCGGGGGGCGCTCCTACAATGAGCAGTTCTTC. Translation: CASSLGGGRSYNEQFF.